The 18 T cell receptor beta chains presented below share a single source sample, sequenced in a study of blood T cell repertoires in COVID-19. Repertoires were generated with immunoSEQ multiplex PCR, while TCRdb's copy carries only in-frame clones and drops some. The data hold roughly 97,000 clones, with less than 95% observed a single time. Input material: peripheral blood. The receptors here all came from a man aged 55 to 70 with acute or convalescent COVID-19.

The chain couples TRBV5-1 to TRBJ2-1, with 10 bases lining up with TRBD1. The CDR3 runs 15 residues. V lost 3 bases to trimming and J lost 3 bases; unmatched junction nucleotides: 3. The germline CDR1 and CDR2 sequences are SGHRS and YFSETQ. CDR3 sequence: CASSSGTGVYNEQFF. The CDR3, as DNA: TGCGCCAGCAGCTCCGGGACAGGGGTCTACAATGAGCAGTTCTTC.

The sample holds one count of this clone. V gene TRBV6-5 combines with J gene TRBJ2-7; D remains ambiguous. With 5 bases removed from V and 4 bases from J, the gap between germline ends came to 6 bases. CDR3 size: 11 residues. Germline CDR1 reads MNHEY; CDR2 reads SVGAGI. The CDR3 region has the DNA TGTGCCAGCAGTAATCAATACGAGCAGTACGTC. Amino acid sequence: CASSNQYEQYV.

This clone was observed a single time. The chain employs TRBV19 and TRBJ1-1; no reliable D call. Trimming took 3 bases from V and 10 from J, leaving 12 bases between them. The CDR3 is 12 residues long. Germline CDR1 is LNHDA and CDR2 is SQIVND (reference sequence). The CDR3 coding sequence is TGTGCCAGTAGTATTCCGGGAGCGGGAGCTTTCTTT. This translates into CASSIPGAGAFF.

CDR3: CASSLGARGNYGYTF. The CDR3 nucleotides are TGTGCCAGCAGCTTGGGGGCCAGGGGAAACTATGGCTACACCTTC. The genes are TRBV5-4 and TRBJ1-2; perhaps TRBD1 as D (6 bases). CDR1 is SGHNT and CDR2 is YYREEE in the germline V gene (reference sequence). The V end was cut by 0 bases, the J end by 2 bases, with 11 bases between. The CDR3 totals 15 residues. The full variable domain, completed using reference TRBV5-4 and TRBJ1-2, is ETGVTQSPTHLIKTRGQQVTLRCSSQSGHNTVSWYQQALGQGPQFIFQYYREEENGRGNFPPRFSGLQFPNYSSELNVNALELDDSALYLCASSLGARGNYGYTFGSGTRLTVV.

This rearrangement joins TRBV19 to TRBJ1-1; D may be TRBD1 (6 bases). The CDR3 has 18 amino acids. Germline CDR1 and CDR2: LNHDA and SQIVND (reference sequence). Deletions cut 2 bases from V and 2 bases from J, with 21 bases between. The CDR3 DNA reads TGTGCCAGTAGTATAAATCAGGGGCGAGCCAGGGGAAACACTGAAGCTTTCTTT. Its translation is CASSINQGRARGNTEAFF.

This rearrangement joins TRBV2 to TRBJ1-5, with 8 nucleotides matching TRBD1. The CDR3 has 13 amino acids. V dropped 4 bases and J dropped 9; count of bases not matched to a gene: 5. The germline V gene has CDR1 SNHLY and CDR2 FYNNEI. The CDR3 loop is CASSGTGRGPQHF. The DNA for the CDR3 is TGTGCCAGCAGTGGGACAGGGCGCGGGCCCCAGCATTTT.

The CDR3 region is CASRDSLSGNTIYF. The CDR3 nucleotides read TGCGCCAGCCGGGACTCCTTATCTGGAAACACCATATATTTT. This sequence joins TRBV5-1 and TRBJ1-3; perhaps TRBD1 as D (5 bases). The germline V and J ends were trimmed by 7 bases and 1 base, with 12 bases remaining between them. Germline CDR1 reads SGHRS; CDR2 reads YFSETQ. The CDR3 totals 14 residues.

The chain links TRBV4-2 to TRBJ1-5; D is unclear. The CDR3 loop spans 15 amino acids. Germline values: CDR1 LGHNA, CDR2 YNFKEQ. V shed 6 bases and J shed 0 bases, with 12 bases lying between them. DNA for the CDR3: TGTGCCAGCAGTGCATCCGAACTTAGCAATCAGCCCCAGCATTTT. It codes for CASSASELSNQPQHF.

The count of this clone is one. The chain couples TRBV19 to TRBJ2-2, with 8 bases that match TRBD1. The CDR3 consists of 17 residues. V was clipped by 3 bases and J by 4 bases; unmatched bases: 10. The germline CDR1 and CDR2 sequences are LNHDA and SQIVND (reference sequence). CDR3: CASSIVRTGWFTGELFF. The CDR3 bases are TGTGCCAGTAGTATCGTAAGGACAGGGTGGTTCACCGGGGAGCTGTTTTTT.

In this sample, this clone turned up a few times. The gene calls are TRBV29-1 and TRBJ2-7, with TRBD2 as a possible D gene (6 bases). There are 13 residues in the CDR3. From germline, CDR1 is SQVTM and CDR2 ANQGSEA. Trimming pared 4 bases from V and 4 bases from J, leaving 14 bases between. The CDR3 loop is CSVGSGGPYEQYF. As DNA, the CDR3 is TGCAGCGTTGGATCCGGGGGACCTTACGAGCAGTACTTC.

V usage is TRBV2 and J usage is TRBJ1-1; no firm D call. This CDR3 comprises 14 residues. The V gene lost 3 bases and the J gene lost 11 bases, with 19 bases spanning the gap. Per germline, CDR1 SNHLY and CDR2 FYNNEI. CDR3 sequence reads: CASSEANYVLKAFF. The CDR3 region has the DNA TGTGCCAGCAGTGAGGCAAATTACGTCCTGAAGGCTTTCTTT.

This chain joins TRBV4-1 and TRBJ1-5, with unresolved D. V was cut by 0 bases and J by 7 bases, with 7 bases left in between. CDR1 is MGHRA, CDR2 YSYEKL, per germline. The length of the CDR3 is 13 residues. The CDR3 region is CASSQEEGQPQHF. The DNA for the CDR3 is TGCGCCAGCAGCCAAGAAGAGGGCCAGCCCCAGCATTTT.

DNA for the CDR3: TGTGCCAGCAGTGACAGGGGAGGAAACACCATATATTTT. It codes for CASSDRGGNTIYF. The rearrangement links TRBV6-1 to TRBJ1-3, with D tentatively TRBD1 (6 bases). V shed 3 bases and J shed 4 bases, with 7 bases lying between them. The germline gives CDR1 MNHNS, CDR2 SASEGT. The CDR3 runs 13 residues.

In its sample, this clone was seen once. This chain joins TRBV27 and TRBJ1-2; 9 bases align to TRBD1. CDR1 MNHEY and CDR2 SMNVEV come from the germline V gene (reference sequence). Losses at the gene ends were 3 bases for V and 8 bases for J; bases not matched to a gene: 7. The CDR3 contains 14 residues. CDR3: CASSFLGQGPGYTF. In nucleotides, the CDR3 is TGTGCCAGCAGTTTCTTGGGACAGGGACCGGGCTACACCTTC.

This clone was seen a few times. This rearrangement joins TRBV6-5 to TRBJ1-2; D gene ambiguous. The CDR3 runs to 15 residues. Looked up from germline, CDR1 is MNHEY and CDR2 is SVGAGI. V was clipped by 5 bases and J by 0 bases, with 13 bases between them. The CDR3 bases are TGTGCCAGCAGTCCCCGATACTTTACTAACTATGGCTACACCTTC. Its translation: CASSPRYFTNYGYTF.

The chain carries TRBV5-4 and TRBJ1-1, with 10 bases that match TRBD1. With V trimmed by 4 bases and J by 5 bases, 8 bases remained unmatched. This CDR3 has 15 residues. Looked up from germline, CDR1 is SGHNT and CDR2 is YYREEE (reference sequence). CDR3 sequence (DNA): TGTGCCAGCAGCCCCGACAGGGGGCGAAAAACTGAAGCTTTCTTT. It is translated as CASSPDRGRKTEAFF.

The rearrangement uses TRBV7-2 and TRBJ2-5; possibly TRBD2 for D (9 bases). V was clipped by 2 bases and J by 3 bases, with 19 bases between them. Germline V lookup: CDR1 SGHTA, CDR2 FQGNSA. This CDR3 spans 17 amino acids. CDR3 DNA sequence: TGTGCCAGCAGCTTACCCAGGGGGCTAGCGGGGAAAGAGACCCAGTACTTC. It yields the protein CASSLPRGLAGKETQYF.

The V and J genes are TRBV27 and TRBJ2-7, with D tentatively TRBD2 (6 bases). Germline V lookup: CDR1 MNHEY, CDR2 SMNVEV (reference sequence). CDR3 length: 15 residues. V shed 2 bases and J shed 2 bases, with 13 bases lying between them. CDR3: CASSLGLPGAYEQYV. The CDR3 DNA sequence: TGTGCCAGCAGTTTAGGTCTCCCGGGAGCCTACGAGCAGTACGTC.